This TCR beta chain was captured by sequencing in a study of blood T cell repertoires in COVID-19. About the study: Whether acute or convalescent, the COVID-19 samples came from the United States, Italy and Spain. In each case, the material was cDNA or gDNA derived from T cells, B-cell-depleted T cells, or PBMCs.

Per the original methods: Reference gene primers were amplified, and this amplification served to estimate nucleated cell counts. Data came from immunoSEQ multiplex PCR; TCRdb stores just in-frame clones and leaves some out. The V and J calls and the clone size are those of that table, but D and trimming were determined from the DNA. Here the sample spans about 240,000 clones, approximately 83% being singletons. Germline V lookup: CDR1 LGHNA, CDR2 YNFKEQ. This CDR3 comprises 13 residues. V dropped 8 bases and J dropped 0 bases, with 8 bases sitting between them. Sample: peripheral blood. The chain recombines TRBV4-2 with TRBJ2-1; D uncertain. The receptor comes from a man aged 25 to 40 who had recovered from COVID-19. The CDR3 DNA follows: TGTGCCAGCCGGCGGAGCTCCTACAATGAGCAGTTCTTC. It is translated as CASRRSSYNEQFF.